This T cell receptor beta chain was obtained from a study of T cell changes during pregnancy in multiple sclerosis. The germline gives CDR1 SGHAT, CDR2 FQNNGV. The CDR3 is 15 residues long. Trimming cost V 3 bases and J 8 bases; bases outside gene matches: 10. The assay was immunoSEQ multiplex PCR, and TCRdb's table has in-frame clones only and misses some. The sample yields about 46,000 clones, about 91% seen once. The TCR originated in a female donor with multiple sclerosis, enrolled in a pregnancy study. Sequencing was performed on CD8+ T cells from peripheral blood mononuclear cells, taken after pregnancy. The chain employs TRBV11-2 and TRBJ1-2; 9 bases match TRBD1. The chain's CDR3 is CASSLPTRTGAGYTF. DNA of the CDR3: TGTGCCAGCAGCTTGCCGACGAGGACAGGGGCCGGCTACACCTTC.